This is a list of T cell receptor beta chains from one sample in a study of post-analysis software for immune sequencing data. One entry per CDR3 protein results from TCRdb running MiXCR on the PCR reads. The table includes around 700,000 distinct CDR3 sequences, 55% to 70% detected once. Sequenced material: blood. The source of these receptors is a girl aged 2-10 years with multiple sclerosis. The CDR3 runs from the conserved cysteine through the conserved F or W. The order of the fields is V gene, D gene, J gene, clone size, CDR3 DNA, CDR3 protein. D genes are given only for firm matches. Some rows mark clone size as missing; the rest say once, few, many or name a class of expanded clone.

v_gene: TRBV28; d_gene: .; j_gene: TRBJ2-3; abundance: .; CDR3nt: TGTGCCAGCAGTCCGTTAGGGCGAAACACAGATACGCAGTATTTT; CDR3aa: CASSPLGRNTDTQYF
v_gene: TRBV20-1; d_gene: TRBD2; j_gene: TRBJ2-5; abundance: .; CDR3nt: TGCAGTGCCCCCCACGCAGCGGGGCAAGAGACCCAGTACTTC; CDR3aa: CSAPHAAGQETQYF
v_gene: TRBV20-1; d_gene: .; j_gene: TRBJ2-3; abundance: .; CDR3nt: TGCAGTGGCCATAAGAGAGCCCCCACCGGCACAGATACGCAGTATTTT; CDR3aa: CSGHKRAPTGTDTQYF
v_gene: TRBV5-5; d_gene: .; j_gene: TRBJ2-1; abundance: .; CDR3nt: TGTGCCGGCAGCTACGCGGACGGACCCTACAATGAGCAGTTCTTC; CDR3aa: CAGSYADGPYNEQFF
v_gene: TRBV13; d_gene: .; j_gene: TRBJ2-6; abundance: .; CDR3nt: TGTGCCAGCAGCTTAAAGCGCAGGGCTGGGGCCAACGTCCTGACTTTC; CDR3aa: CASSLKRRAGANVLTF
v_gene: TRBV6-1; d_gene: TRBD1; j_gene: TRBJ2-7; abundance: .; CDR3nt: TGTGCCAGCAGCCCGGGACAGGTCCATTACGAGCAGTACTTC; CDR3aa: CASSPGQVHYEQYF
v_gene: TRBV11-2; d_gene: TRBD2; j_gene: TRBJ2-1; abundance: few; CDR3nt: TGTGCCAGCAGCCCGCGGACTAGCGGGAGCTCCTACAATGAGCAGTTCTTC; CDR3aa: CASSPRTSGSSYNEQFF
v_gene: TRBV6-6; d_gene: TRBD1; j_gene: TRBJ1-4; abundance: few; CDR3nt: TGTGCCAGCAGTCCCCGGGACAGGGAGCCCAATGAAAAACTGTTTTTT; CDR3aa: CASSPRDREPNEKLFF
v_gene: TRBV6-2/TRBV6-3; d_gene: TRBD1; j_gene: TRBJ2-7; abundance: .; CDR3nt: TGTGCCAGCAGTTCGCAGGACAGGTCCTACGAGCAGTACTTC; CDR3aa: CASSSQDRSYEQYF
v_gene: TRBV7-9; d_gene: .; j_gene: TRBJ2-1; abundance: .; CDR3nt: TGTGCCAGCAGCATATTGTGGGCGAGAGCTACCTACAATGAGCAGTTCTTC; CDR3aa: CASSILWARATYNEQFF
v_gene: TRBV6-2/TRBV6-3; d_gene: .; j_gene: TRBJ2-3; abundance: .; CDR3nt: TGTGCCAGCAGTTACTCGGATAGCGGCACAGATACGCAGTATTTT; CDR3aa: CASSYSDSGTDTQYF
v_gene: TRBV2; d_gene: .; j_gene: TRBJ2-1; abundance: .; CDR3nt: TGTGCCAGCAGTGAGAGGGGAACGTCACTATCTACAAGTGAGCAGTTCTTC; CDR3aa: CASSERGTSLSTSEQFF
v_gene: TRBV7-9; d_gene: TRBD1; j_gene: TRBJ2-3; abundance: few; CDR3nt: TGTGCCAGCAGATACGACCGCCGGGACAGGGGGACAGATACGCAGTATTTT; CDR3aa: CASRYDRRDRGTDTQYF
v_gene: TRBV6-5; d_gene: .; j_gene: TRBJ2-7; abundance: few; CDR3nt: TGTGCCAGCAGCCGGGTGCCGGATACCTACGAGCAGTACTTC; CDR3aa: CASSRVPDTYEQYF
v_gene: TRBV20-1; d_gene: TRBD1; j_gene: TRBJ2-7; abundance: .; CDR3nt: TGCAGTGCTTACCGACAGGGGGCGAGCGAGCAGTACTTC; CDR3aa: CSAYRQGASEQYF
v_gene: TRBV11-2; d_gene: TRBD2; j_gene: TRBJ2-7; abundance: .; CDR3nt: TGTGCCAGCAGGCATATTTGGGGGGGGGGGAGCTCCTACGAGCAGTACTTC; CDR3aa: CASRHIWGGGSSYEQYF
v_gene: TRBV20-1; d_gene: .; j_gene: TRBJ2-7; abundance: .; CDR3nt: TGCAGTGCTATGGGACCCCTGTCCTACGAGCAGTACTTC; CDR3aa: CSAMGPLSYEQYF
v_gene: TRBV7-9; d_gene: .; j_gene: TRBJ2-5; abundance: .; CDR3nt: TGTGCCAGCAGCTTAGGCACGGTCCGCCAAGAGACCCAGTACTTC; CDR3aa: CASSLGTVRQETQYF
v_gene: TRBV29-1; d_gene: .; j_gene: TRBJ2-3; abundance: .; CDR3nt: TGCAGCCTGGGGGGACTTTCATCAGATACGCAGTATTTT; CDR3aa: CSLGGLSSDTQYF
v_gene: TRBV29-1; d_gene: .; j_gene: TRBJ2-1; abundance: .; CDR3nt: TGCAGCGTTGAAAACCCTGACCGCCGTCCAACCTACAATGAGCAGTTCTTC; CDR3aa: CSVENPDRRPTYNEQFF
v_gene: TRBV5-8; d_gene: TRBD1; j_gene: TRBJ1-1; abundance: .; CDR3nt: TGTGCCAGCAGCTTCCCGACGACAGGGGCGAACACTGAAGCTTTCTTT; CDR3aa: CASSFPTTGANTEAFF
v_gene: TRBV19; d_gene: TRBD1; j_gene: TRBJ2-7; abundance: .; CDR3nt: TGTGCCAGTAGCCCCTCCGGGACAGGCTCCTACGAGCAGTACTTC; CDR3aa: CASSPSGTGSYEQYF
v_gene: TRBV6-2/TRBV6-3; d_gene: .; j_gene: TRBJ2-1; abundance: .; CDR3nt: TGTGCCAGCAGTTACATCGACAGGAATGAGCAGTTCTTC; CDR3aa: CASSYIDRNEQFF
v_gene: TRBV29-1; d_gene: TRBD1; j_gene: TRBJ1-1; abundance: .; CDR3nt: TGCAGCGTGTGGGGACAGATCAACACTGAAGCTTTCTTT; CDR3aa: CSVWGQINTEAFF
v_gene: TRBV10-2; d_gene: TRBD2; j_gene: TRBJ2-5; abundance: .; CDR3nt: TGCGCCAGCAGCCGGGGACTAGCGGACCAAGAGACCCAGTACTTC; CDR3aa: CASSRGLADQETQYF
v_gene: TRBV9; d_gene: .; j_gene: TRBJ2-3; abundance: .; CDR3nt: TGTGCCAGCAGCCTCTCCCCCGGGGGCGCAGGAGATACGCAGTATTTT; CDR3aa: CASSLSPGGAGDTQYF
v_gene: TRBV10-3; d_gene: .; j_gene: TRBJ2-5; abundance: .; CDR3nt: TGTGCCATCAGTGAGTCGAGGCTAGCGATCGAGACCCAGTACTTC; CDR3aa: CAISESRLAIETQYF
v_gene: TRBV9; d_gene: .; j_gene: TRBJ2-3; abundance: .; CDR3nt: TGTGCCAGCAGCGTAGCGGGCACAAGCACAGATACGCAGTATTTT; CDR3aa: CASSVAGTSTDTQYF
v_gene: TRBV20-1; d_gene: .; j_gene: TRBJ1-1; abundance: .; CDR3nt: TGCAGTGCTAGAGGGGGGTCCTTGAACACTGAAGCTTTCTTT; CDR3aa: CSARGGSLNTEAFF
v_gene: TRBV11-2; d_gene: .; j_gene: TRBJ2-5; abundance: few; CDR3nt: TGTGCCAGCAGCTTTCTTAGCCGAGAGACCCAGTACTTC; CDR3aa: CASSFLSRETQYF
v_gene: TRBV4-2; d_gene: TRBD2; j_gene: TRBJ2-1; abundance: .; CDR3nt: TGTGCCAGCAGCCAAGATTTTGGCGGGAGGACCCAGCCGCGGAATGAGCAGTTCTTC; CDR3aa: CASSQDFGGRTQPRNEQFF
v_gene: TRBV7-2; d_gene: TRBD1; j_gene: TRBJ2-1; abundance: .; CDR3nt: TGTGCCAGCAGCTACCACAGGGGTGCCTACAATGAGCAGTTCTTC; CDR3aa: CASSYHRGAYNEQFF
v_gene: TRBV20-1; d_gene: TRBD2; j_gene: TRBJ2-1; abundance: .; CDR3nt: TGCAGTGCTAGAGATCCCAGACTAGCGGACGTCGATGAGCAGTTCTTC; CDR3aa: CSARDPRLADVDEQFF
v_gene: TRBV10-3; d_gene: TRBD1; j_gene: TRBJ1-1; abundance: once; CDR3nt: TGTGCCATCAGTGATCCACAGGGGGCGGGCGGAACTGAAGCTTTCTTT; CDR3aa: CAISDPQGAGGTEAFF
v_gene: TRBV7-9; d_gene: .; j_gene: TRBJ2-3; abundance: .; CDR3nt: TGTGCCAGCAGCGTTGGACGGACCCGAGAGACAGATACGCAGTATTTT; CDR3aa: CASSVGRTRETDTQYF
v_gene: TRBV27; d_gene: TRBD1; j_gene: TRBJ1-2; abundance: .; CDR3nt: TGTGCCAGCAGTTATGTACAGGGGTCTAACTATGGCTACACCTTC; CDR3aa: CASSYVQGSNYGYTF
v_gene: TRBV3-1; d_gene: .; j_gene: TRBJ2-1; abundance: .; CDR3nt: TGTGCCAGCAGCCAAGCGTCGGCTGAGCAGTTCTTC; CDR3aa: CASSQASAEQFF
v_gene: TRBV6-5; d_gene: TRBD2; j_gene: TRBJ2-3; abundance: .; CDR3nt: TGTGCCAGCAGTCCCTCGGGCGGGGGAAGTACGCAGTATTTT; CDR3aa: CASSPSGGGSTQYF
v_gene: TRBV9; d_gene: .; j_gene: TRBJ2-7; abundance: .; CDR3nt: TGTGCCAGCAGCCGCCGCCCCGGACGGGTCTACGAGCAGTACTTC; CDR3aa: CASSRRPGRVYEQYF
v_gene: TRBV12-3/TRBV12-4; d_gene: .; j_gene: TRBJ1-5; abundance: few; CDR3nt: TGTGCCAGCAGTTTATCTGGGAGGGGCGTAAATCAGCCCCAGCATTTT; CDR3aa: CASSLSGRGVNQPQHF
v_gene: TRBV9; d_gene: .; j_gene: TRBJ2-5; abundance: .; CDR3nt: TGTGCCAGCAGCGGTGGACAGTACATGGAGACCCAGTACTTC; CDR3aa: CASSGGQYMETQYF
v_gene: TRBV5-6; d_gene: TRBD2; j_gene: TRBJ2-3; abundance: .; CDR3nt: TGTGCCAGCAGCTTGATGCGACTAGCGGGGGAAGGCACAGATACGCAGTATTTT; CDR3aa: CASSLMRLAGEGTDTQYF
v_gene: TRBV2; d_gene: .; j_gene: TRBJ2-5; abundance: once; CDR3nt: TGTGCCAGCAGTGATGAGGCTAGCCAACAAGAGACCCAGTACTTC; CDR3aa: CASSDEASQQETQYF
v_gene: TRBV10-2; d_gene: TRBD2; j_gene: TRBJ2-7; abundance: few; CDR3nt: TGCGCCAGCAGTGCCTTAGCGGGAGAAGTCGCCTACGAGCAGTACTTC; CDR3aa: CASSALAGEVAYEQYF
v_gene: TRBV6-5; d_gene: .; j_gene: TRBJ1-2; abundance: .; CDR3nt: TGTGCCAGTTGGAACCACCCCTACTATGGCTACACCTTC; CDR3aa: CASWNHPYYGYTF
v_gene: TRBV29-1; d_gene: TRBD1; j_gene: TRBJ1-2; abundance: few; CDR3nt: TGCAGCGTGAGGGACAGGGGGCGGAACTATGGCTACACCTTC; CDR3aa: CSVRDRGRNYGYTF
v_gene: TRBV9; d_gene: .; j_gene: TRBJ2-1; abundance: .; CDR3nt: TGTGCCAGCAGCGTCATACTAGCAGCCTACAATGAGCAGTTCTTC; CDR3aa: CASSVILAAYNEQFF
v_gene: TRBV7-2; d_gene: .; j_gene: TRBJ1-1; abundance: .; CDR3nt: TGTGCCAGCAGGTACCACACTGAAGCTTTCTTT; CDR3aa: CASRYHTEAFF
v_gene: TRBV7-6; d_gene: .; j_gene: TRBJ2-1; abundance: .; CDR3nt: TGTGCCAGCAGCTTATTCAGGGAAGGTGAGCAGTTCTTC; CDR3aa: CASSLFREGEQFF
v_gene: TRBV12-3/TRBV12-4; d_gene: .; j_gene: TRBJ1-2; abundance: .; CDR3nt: TGTGCCAGCAGTACCTCCAGGACTGGCTACACCTTC; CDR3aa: CASSTSRTGYTF
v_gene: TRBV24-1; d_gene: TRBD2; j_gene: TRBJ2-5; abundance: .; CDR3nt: TGTGCCACCAGTGATCCCCAAGGGACTAGCAAGCGGGAGACCCAGTACTTC; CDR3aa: CATSDPQGTSKRETQYF
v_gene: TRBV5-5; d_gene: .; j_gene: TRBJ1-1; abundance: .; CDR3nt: TGTGCCGGCAGCCAGACTCCGAGGGACACTGAAGCTTTCTTT; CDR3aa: CAGSQTPRDTEAFF
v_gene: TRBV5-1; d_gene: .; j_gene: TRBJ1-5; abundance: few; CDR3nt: TGCGCCAGCAGCTTGGAGCGACCCTATAGCAATCAGCCCCAGCATTTT; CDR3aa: CASSLERPYSNQPQHF
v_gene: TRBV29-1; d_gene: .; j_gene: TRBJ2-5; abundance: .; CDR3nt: TGCAGCGTAAACCCGGACAGCCTGGGACAAGAGACCCAGTACTTC; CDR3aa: CSVNPDSLGQETQYF
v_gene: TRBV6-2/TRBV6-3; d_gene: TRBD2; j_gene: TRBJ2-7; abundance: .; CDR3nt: TGTGCCAGCAGCTGGACTAGCGGGAGGCCCAGCTCCTACGAGCAGTACTTC; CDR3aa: CASSWTSGRPSSYEQYF